This T cell receptor beta chain was found in a study of control samples from healthy donors and cancer patients. The CDR3 consists of 14 residues. Germline CDR1 reads SGHTA; CDR2 reads FQGNSA. Trimming cost V 0 bases and J 4 bases, with 9 bases left between them. TCRdb's copy holds only in-frame clones and misses some; the assay was immunoSEQ multiplex PCR. The table shows roughly 50,000 clones, with roughly 92% occurring only once. Sample: PBMCs. This TCR was sampled from a man aged 25-45 years with colorectal cancer. V gene TRBV7-2 combines with J gene TRBJ1-1; possible D gene TRBD1, 5 bases. The CDR3 region is CASSLAMGGTEAFF. CDR3 in DNA: TGTGCCAGCAGCTTAGCGATGGGGGGCACTGAAGCTTTCTTT.